The clone carrying this T cell receptor (beta chain) was counted a single time. The source of the sample is a study of blood T cell repertoires in COVID-19. The overall study: From the United States, Italy and Spain came samples of acute and convalescent COVID-19.

The length of the CDR3 is 13 residues. Sequencing used immunoSEQ multiplex PCR; TCRdb keeps in-frame clones, though not all of them. The sample includes tens of thousands of clones, roughly 89% seen only once; the top ten take about 8.9%. Material for sequencing was peripheral blood. The TCR sequence derives from a man aged 50 or older with active COVID-19. The chain recombines TRBV21-1 with TRBJ2-7; the D segment call TRBD2 is taken from the table without a DNA check. TRBV21-1 is listed as a pseudogene. CDR3 in DNA: TGTGCCAGCAGCACCACCCGGGGTGGAAGGCAGTACTTC. Translated: CASSTTRGGRQYF.